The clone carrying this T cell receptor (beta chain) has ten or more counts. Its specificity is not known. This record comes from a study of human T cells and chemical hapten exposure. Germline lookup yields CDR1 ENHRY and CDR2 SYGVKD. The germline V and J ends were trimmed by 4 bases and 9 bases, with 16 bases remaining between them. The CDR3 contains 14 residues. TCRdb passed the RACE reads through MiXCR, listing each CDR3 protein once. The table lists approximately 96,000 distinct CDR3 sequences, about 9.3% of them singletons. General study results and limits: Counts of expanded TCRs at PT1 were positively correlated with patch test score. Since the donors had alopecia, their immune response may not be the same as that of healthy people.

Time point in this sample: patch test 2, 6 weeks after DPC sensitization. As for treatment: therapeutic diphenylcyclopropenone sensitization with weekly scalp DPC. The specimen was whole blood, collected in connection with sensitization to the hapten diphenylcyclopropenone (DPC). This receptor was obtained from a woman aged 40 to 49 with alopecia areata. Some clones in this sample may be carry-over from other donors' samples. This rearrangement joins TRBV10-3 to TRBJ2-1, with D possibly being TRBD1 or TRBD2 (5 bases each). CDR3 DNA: TGTGCCATCAGTGTGGGGACCGCTAGGATTGAGCAGTTCTTC. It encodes CAISVGTARIEQFF.